The 24 T cell receptor beta chains listed next were all sequenced from one sample in a study of blood T cell repertoires in COVID-19. Assay used: immunoSEQ multiplex PCR; TCRdb lists only in-frame clones, some missing. The data show roughly 180,000 clones, roughly three quarters seen once. Sequencing input: peripheral blood. These receptors came from a woman between 50 and 59 years old with active or convalescent COVID-19.

The chain links TRBV14 to TRBJ2-1; 9 positions match TRBD2. Germline lookup yields CDR1 SGHDN and CDR2 FVKESK. The CDR3 has 18 residues. V gave up 4 bases and J gave up 9 bases; unmatched junction bases: 19. Here the CDR3 reads CASSPPFLPSGKVGEQFF. The CDR3 DNA sequence: TGTGCCAGCAGCCCCCCTTTCCTCCCTAGCGGGAAGGTGGGTGAGCAGTTCTTC.

The chain joins TRBV5-1 to TRBJ1-1; D is unclear. The CDR3 runs 16 residues. Germline assignment: CDR1 SGHRS and CDR2 YFSETQ. V gave up 4 bases and J gave up 3 bases, with 19 bases separating them. CDR3 amino acids: CASSRENGGIYTEAFF. The CDR3 nucleotides are TGCGCCAGCAGCCGAGAGAATGGAGGAATTTACACTGAAGCTTTCTTT.

This chain uses TRBV6-1 with TRBJ2-7, with a weak D call TRBD1 (6 bases). The CDR3 loop spans 16 amino acids. V shed 1 base and J shed 2 bases, with 15 bases lying between them. Looked up from germline, CDR1 is MNHNS and CDR2 is SASEGT. The CDR3 loop is CASSEGGQGITYEQYF. CDR3 nucleotides: TGTGCCAGCAGTGAAGGGGGGCAGGGGATAACCTACGAGCAGTACTTC.

This clone was detected once. V gene TRBV30 combines with J gene TRBJ1-6, with D perhaps TRBD1 (5 bases). There are 13 residues in the CDR3. Trimming removed 4 bases at V and 7 bases at J, with 11 bases between. The V gene's germline CDR1 is GTSNPN and CDR2 SVGIG (reference sequence). The CDR3 here is CAWKQDSNSPLHF. CDR3 sequence (DNA): TGTGCCTGGAAACAGGATTCGAATTCACCCCTCCACTTT.

With regard to this clone: This specimen includes other DNA sequences encoding the same CDR3. The J gene is TRBJ2-3, the V gene TRBV10-3, with TRBD2 matching 13 bases. The J segment lost 6 bases and the V segment lost 7 bases, leaving 10 bases of the junction unmatched. The CDR3 is made up of 16 amino acids. The germline CDR1 and CDR2 sequences are ENHRY and SYGVKD. The CDR3 region has the DNA TGTGCCATCACCTCTCGGACTAGCGGGAGAGTCGATACGCAGTATTTT. Protein sequence: CAITSRTSGRVDTQYF.

The V call is TRBV7-8, the J call TRBJ1-3, with TRBD1 matching 8 bases. CDR3 size: 17 residues. In germline, CDR1 is SGHVS, CDR2 FQNEAQ. Unmatched junction bases numbered 5, after V lost 0 bases and J lost 1 base. The CDR3 sequence is CASSLARQGRSGNTIYF. The CDR3 DNA reads as TGTGCCAGCAGCTTAGCGAGACAGGGGAGGTCTGGAAACACCATATATTTT.

The chain has TRBV25-1 and TRBJ1-1; 8 bases agree with TRBD1. The CDR3 is 15 residues long. Germline V gene sequence: CDR1 MGHDK, CDR2 SYGVNS. V dropped 1 base and J dropped 6; count of bases not matched to a gene: 7. CDR3 coding DNA: TGTGCCAGCAGTGAATTATACAGGGGGTTGGCTGAAGCTTTCTTT. It is translated as CASSELYRGLAEAFF.

The rearrangement uses TRBV7-2 and TRBJ2-5; tentatively, D is TRBD1 (7 bases). Trimming removed 5 bases from V and 4 bases from J, with 14 bases in between. Germline V gene sequence: CDR1 SGHTA, CDR2 FQGNSA. This CDR3 is built from 14 residues. CDR3: CASSGGTVRETQYF. CDR3 sequence (DNA): TGTGCCAGCAGCGGGGGGACAGTAAGAGAGACCCAGTACTTC.

CDR3 coding DNA: TGTGCCACCAGCCGGTCAGGGGTAGGAAAAAACTATGGCTACACCTTC. Protein: CATSRSGVGKNYGYTF. This rearrangement joins TRBV15 to TRBJ1-2; D is perhaps TRBD1 (6 bases). CDR1 is LNHNV and CDR2 is YYDKDF in the germline V gene (reference sequence). This CDR3 is 16 amino acids long. V was shortened by 5 bases and J by 2 bases, with 18 bases between the two germline ends.

The chain combines TRBV5-5 with TRBJ2-3; the match to TRBD2 covers 11 bases. Germline-derived CDR1 and CDR2 are SGHKS and YYEKEE (reference sequence). The V gene end was trimmed by 2 bases and the J gene end by 4 bases; junction bases not matched to a gene: 0. The CDR3 spans 14 residues. The CDR3 DNA reads as TGTGCCAGCAGCTTTAGCGGGGGGGCAGATACGCAGTATTTT. The encoded protein is CASSFSGGADTQYF.

The count of this clone is one. This sequence joins TRBV6-6 and TRBJ1-3, with D perhaps TRBD1 (5 bases). CDR1 and CDR2 from the germline V gene are MNHNY and SVGAGI (reference sequence). The CDR3 has 16 amino acids. Trimming took 6 bases from V and 0 from J, leaving 15 bases between them. CDR3 region: CASRGRGTSSGNTIYF. DNA of the CDR3: TGTGCCAGCAGGGGGCGGGGGACTTCCTCTGGAAACACCATATATTTT.

This clone was detected only a few times. This rearrangement joins TRBV7-9 to TRBJ1-1; D is perhaps TRBD1 (5 bases). V was trimmed by 5 bases and J by 4 bases, leaving 14 bases between them. CDR3 length: 14 amino acids. CDR1 and CDR2 from the germline V gene are SEHNR and FQNEAQ (reference sequence). The CDR3 is CASSLGGAGTEAFF. The DNA for the CDR3 is TGTGCCAGCAGCCTGGGAGGGGCGGGCACTGAAGCTTTCTTT.

This clone has a single count. The CDR3 DNA sequence: TGCGCCAGCAGCTTGGGAGGGCAGCAGCCCCAGCATTTT. This sequence encodes CASSLGGQQPQHF. J is TRBJ1-5 and V is TRBV5-1, with unresolved D. V was cut by 0 bases and J by 7 bases, with 8 bases left in between. CDR3 length: 13 residues. Germline V gene data show CDR1 as SGHRS and CDR2 as YFSETQ. The entire variable domain, with the rest obtained from reference TRBV5-1 and TRBJ1-5, is as follows: KAGVTQTPRYLIKTRGQQVTLSCSPISGHRSVSWYQQTPGQGLQFLFEYFSETQRNKGNFPGRFSGRQFSNSRSEMNVSTLELGDSALYLCASSLGGQQPQHFGDGTRLSIL.

V and J are TRBV5-8 and TRBJ1-4; possibly TRBD1 for D (6 bases). This CDR3 spans 16 amino acids. V dropped 4 bases and J dropped 1 base, with 14 bases sitting between them. Looked up from germline, CDR1 is SGHTS and CDR2 is YDEGEE. The CDR3 loop reads CASSSQGRGTNEKLFF. In nucleotides, the CDR3 is TGTGCCAGCAGCAGTCAGGGGCGCGGAACTAATGAAAAACTGTTTTTT.

J is TRBJ1-1 and V is TRBV30, with D perhaps matching TRBD1 (6 bases). The germline V and J ends were trimmed by 2 bases and 1 base, with 14 bases remaining between them. The CDR3 is 15 amino acids. CDR1 GTSNPN and CDR2 SVGIG come from the germline V gene (reference sequence). DNA for the CDR3: TGTGCCTGGAGTCCCCCGGCGACAGGGAACACTGAAGCTTTCTTT. This codes for CAWSPPATGNTEAFF. Supplemented by reference TRBV30 and TRBJ1-1, the full variable domain reads SQTIHQWPATLVQPVGSPLSLECTVEGTSNPNLYWYRQAAGRGLQLLFYSVGIGQISSEVPQNLSASRPQDRQFILSSKKLLLSDSGFYLCAWSPPATGNTEAFFGQGTRLTVV.

This clone has a single count. The chain joins TRBV18 to TRBJ1-4; no clear D gene. This CDR3 has 13 residues. With 4 bases removed from V and 7 bases from J, the gap between germline ends came to 10 bases. CDR1 and CDR2 (germline): KGHSH, LQKENI. In DNA form, the CDR3 reads TGTGCCAGCTCACTCGATTTCGGTGAAAAACTGTTTTTT. Translated, it gives CASSLDFGEKLFF.

The chain is built from TRBV6-2 or TRBV6-3 and TRBJ1-5; TRBD1 is a possible D gene (5 bases). The germline gives CDR1 MNHEY, CDR2 SVGEGT. The CDR3 sequence is 15 residues long. V lost 0 bases to trimming and J lost 3 bases, with 9 bases between them. In nucleotides, the CDR3 is TGTGCCAGCAGTTACTCGGGCAGGGCCAATCAGCCCCAGCATTTT. Translated: CASSYSGRANQPQHF.

CDR3 sequence reads: CATRDNANYGYTF. The CDR3 DNA is TGTGCCACCCGGGACAACGCTAACTATGGCTACACCTTC. The chain combines TRBV10-3 with TRBJ1-2, with D possibly matching TRBD1 (6 bases). Germline V gene sequence: CDR1 ENHRY, CDR2 SYGVKD. Trimming cost V 10 bases and J 0 bases, with 12 bases left between them. The CDR3 has 13 amino acids.

The chain is built from TRBV7-9 and TRBJ1-1; D gene uncertain. The V and J ends lost 0 bases and 5 bases respectively, with 13 bases between them. The CDR3 is 15 amino acids. Germline CDR1 SEHNR, CDR2 FQNEAQ (reference sequence). DNA of the CDR3: TGTGCCAGCAGCTTAGCTTCGCGGGGTCAGACTGAAGCTTTCTTT. It yields the protein CASSLASRGQTEAFF.

This chain connects TRBV7-6 to TRBJ2-2; D is perhaps TRBD2 (6 bases). The CDR3 spans 14 residues. CDR1 is SGHVS, CDR2 FNYEAQ, per germline. The germline V and J ends were trimmed by 7 bases and 2 bases, with 11 bases remaining between them. The chain's CDR3 is CASTLGGNTGELFF. CDR3 nucleotides: TGTGCCAGCACCCTGGGGGGAAACACCGGGGAGCTGTTTTTT. The whole variable domain, filled in from reference TRBV7-6 and TRBJ2-2, reads GAGVSQSPRYKVTKRGQDVALRCDPISGHVSLYWYRQALGQGPEFLTYFNYEAQQDKSGLPNDRFSAERPEGSISTLTIQRTEQRDSAMYRCASTLGGNTGELFFGEGSRLTVL.

This sequence joins TRBV5-1 and TRBJ2-7; tentative D call: TRBD2 (5 bases). The CDR3 covers 13 residues. V was trimmed by 3 bases and J by 2 bases, leaving 9 bases between them. Germline CDR1 reads SGHRS; CDR2 reads YFSETQ. The CDR3 loop is CASSWELTYEQYF. CDR3 nucleotides: TGCGCCAGCAGCTGGGAGTTGACCTACGAGCAGTACTTC. The whole variable domain, filled in from reference TRBV5-1 and TRBJ2-7, reads KAGVTQTPRYLIKTRGQQVTLSCSPISGHRSVSWYQQTPGQGLQFLFEYFSETQRNKGNFPGRFSGRQFSNSRSEMNVSTLELGDSALYLCASSWELTYEQYFGPGTRLTVT.

The CDR3, as DNA: TGTGCCAGCAGCCCAGTTGGGAACACTGAAGCTTTCTTT. This translates into CASSPVGNTEAFF. This chain uses TRBV9 with TRBJ1-1; D gene uncertain. V lost 4 bases, J lost 1 base, and 8 bases lay in between. CDR3 length: 13 amino acids. CDR1 and CDR2 (germline): SGDLS, YYNGEE.

This sequence joins TRBV2 and TRBJ2-5; D possibly corresponds to TRBD2 (5 bases). The CDR3 runs to 15 residues. Germline CDR1 and CDR2: SNHLY and FYNNEI. Trimming removed 4 bases at V and 2 bases at J, with 14 bases between. The DNA for the CDR3 is TGTGCCAGCAGTGCCAACCTCCGGGGTCAAGAGACCCAGTACTTC. Its translation: CASSANLRGQETQYF.

This chain connects TRBV27 to TRBJ1-2; 7 nucleotides line up with TRBD1. The CDR3 length is 13 residues. The V and J ends lost 2 bases and 3 bases, in that order; junction bases with no gene match: 0. The germline gives CDR1 MNHEY, CDR2 SMNVEV (reference sequence). CDR3 nucleotides: TGTGCCAGCAGTTTAACAGGGGACTATGGCTACACCTTC. This encodes CASSLTGDYGYTF.